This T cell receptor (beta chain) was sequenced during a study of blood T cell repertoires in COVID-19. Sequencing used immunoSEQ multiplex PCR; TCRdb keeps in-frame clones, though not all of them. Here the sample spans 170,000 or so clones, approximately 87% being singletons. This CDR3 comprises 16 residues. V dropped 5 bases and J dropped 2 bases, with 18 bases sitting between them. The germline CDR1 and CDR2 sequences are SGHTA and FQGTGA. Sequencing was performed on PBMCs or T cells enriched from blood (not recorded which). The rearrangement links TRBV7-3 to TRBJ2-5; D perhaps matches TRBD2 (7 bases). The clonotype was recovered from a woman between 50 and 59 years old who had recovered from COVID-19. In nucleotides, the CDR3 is TGTGCCAGCAGCCCTGTTGGGGGGGCGATACAAGAGACCCAGTACTTC. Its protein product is CASSPVGGAIQETQYF.